The entry that follows covers one TCR beta chain sequence. These data are taken from a study of cytomegalovirus exposure and HLA in healthy donors. The 120-subject validation cohort, separate from the roughly 700-subject first cohort, included the donors. Profiling relied on immunoSEQ multiplex PCR, and the TCRdb table lists in-frame clones only, not all of them. The sample has approximately 44,000 clones; just over 85% are singletons. This CDR3 contains 15 residues. Between the trimmed V and J ends, which lost 8 bases and 2 bases, there was a span of 16 bases. Germline V gives CDR1 MNHEY, CDR2 SMNVEV (reference sequence).

The sequencing input was PBMCs. The clonotype comes from a woman aged 25 to 45 in good health and CMV-seronegative. The V gene is TRBV27, the J gene TRBJ1-5, with D maybe TRBD1 (5 bases). CDR3 sequence (DNA): TGTGCCAGCGGGGCAGGCGGATTGGGCAATCAGCCCCAGCATTTT. Residues: CASGAGGLGNQPQHF.